This TCR beta chain came from a study of T cell responses to AZD1222 COVID-19 vaccine. Overall study results and limits: CD4 TCRs covered the whole spike, strongest at regions 160-218 and 743-854. Only six individuals given AZD1222 were seropositive at baseline.

Using immunoSEQ multiplex PCR, the repertoire was profiled, and TCRdb retains in-frame clones only, with some absent. The table lists 90,000 to 150,000 clones, about 82% of them singletons. The germline gives CDR1 SGHNT, CDR2 YYREEE (reference sequence). There are 13 residues in the CDR3. The V end lost 2 bases, the J end lost 1 base, and 6 bases lay between the germline ends. A word on this clone: Its specificity is unknown.

Here the sequenced sample was peripheral blood, taken 28 days after the second AZD1222 dose. The TCR comes from an adult who received the AZD1222 COVID-19 vaccine. This rearrangement joins TRBV5-4 to TRBJ2-5; D not resolved. CDR3 coding DNA: TGTGCCAGCAGCTTTCCTCTCCAAGAGACCCAGTACTTC. This gives the protein CASSFPLQETQYF. Filled out from reference TRBV5-4 and TRBJ2-5, the complete variable domain reads ETGVTQSPTHLIKTRGQQVTLRCSSQSGHNTVSWYQQALGQGPQFIFQYYREEENGRGNFPPRFSGLQFPNYSSELNVNALELDDSALYLCASSFPLQETQYFGPGTRLLVL.